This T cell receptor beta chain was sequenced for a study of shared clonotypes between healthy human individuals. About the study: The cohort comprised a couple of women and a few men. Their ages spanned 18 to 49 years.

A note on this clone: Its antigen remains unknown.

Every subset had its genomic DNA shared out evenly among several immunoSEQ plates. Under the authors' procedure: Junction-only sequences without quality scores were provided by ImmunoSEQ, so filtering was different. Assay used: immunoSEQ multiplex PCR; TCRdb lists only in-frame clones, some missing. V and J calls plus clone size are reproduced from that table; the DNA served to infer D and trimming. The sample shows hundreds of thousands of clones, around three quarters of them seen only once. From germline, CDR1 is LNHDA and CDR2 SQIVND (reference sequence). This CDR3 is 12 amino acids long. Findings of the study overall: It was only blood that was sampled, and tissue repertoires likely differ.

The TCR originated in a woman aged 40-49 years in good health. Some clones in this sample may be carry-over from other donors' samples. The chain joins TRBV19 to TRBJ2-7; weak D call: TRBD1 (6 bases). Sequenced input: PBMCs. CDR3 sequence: CGFEGENDEQYF. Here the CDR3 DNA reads TGTGGCTTCGAGGGGGAGAATGACGAGCAGTACTTC.